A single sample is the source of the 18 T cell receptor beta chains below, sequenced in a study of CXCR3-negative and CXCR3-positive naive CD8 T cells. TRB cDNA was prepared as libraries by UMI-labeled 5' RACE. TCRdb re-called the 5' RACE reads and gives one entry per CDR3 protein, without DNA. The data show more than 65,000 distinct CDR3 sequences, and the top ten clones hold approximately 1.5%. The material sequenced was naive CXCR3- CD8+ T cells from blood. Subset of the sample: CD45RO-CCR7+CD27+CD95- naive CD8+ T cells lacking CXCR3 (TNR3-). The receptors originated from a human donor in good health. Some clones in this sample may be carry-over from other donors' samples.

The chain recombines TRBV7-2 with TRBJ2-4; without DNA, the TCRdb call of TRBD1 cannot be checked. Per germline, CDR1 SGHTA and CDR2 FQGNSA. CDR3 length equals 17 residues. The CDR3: CASRHDRQGIAKNIQYF.

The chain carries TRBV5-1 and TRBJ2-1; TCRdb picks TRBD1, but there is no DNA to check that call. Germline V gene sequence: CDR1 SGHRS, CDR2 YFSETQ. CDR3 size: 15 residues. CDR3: CASSFAGGPYNEQFF.

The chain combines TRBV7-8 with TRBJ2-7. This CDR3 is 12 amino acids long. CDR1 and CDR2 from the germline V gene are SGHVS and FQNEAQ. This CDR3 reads CASNHNPYEQYF. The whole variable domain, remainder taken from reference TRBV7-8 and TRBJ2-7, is GAGVSQSPRYKVAKRGQDVALRCDPISGHVSLFWYQQALGQGPEFLTYFQNEAQLDKSGLPSDRFFAERPEGSVSTLKIQRTQQEDSAVYLCASNHNPYEQYFGPGTRLTVT.

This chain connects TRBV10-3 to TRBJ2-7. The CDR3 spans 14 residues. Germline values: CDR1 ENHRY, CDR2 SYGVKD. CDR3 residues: CAISDVRVVGEQYF.

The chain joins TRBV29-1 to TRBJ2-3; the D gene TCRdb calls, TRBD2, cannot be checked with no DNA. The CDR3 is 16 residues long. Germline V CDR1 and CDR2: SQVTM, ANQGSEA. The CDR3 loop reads CSVELASGGTRNTQYF.

This CDR3 is CASSLGQGETQYF. The rearrangement links TRBV13 to TRBJ2-5; no DNA is available, so the TRBD1 call from TCRdb remains unchecked. Germline lookup yields CDR1 PRHDT and CDR2 FYEKMQ (reference sequence). This CDR3 is 13 amino acids long.

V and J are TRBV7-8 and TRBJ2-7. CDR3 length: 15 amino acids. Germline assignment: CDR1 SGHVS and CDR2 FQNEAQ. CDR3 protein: CASSLGVLSSYEQYF.

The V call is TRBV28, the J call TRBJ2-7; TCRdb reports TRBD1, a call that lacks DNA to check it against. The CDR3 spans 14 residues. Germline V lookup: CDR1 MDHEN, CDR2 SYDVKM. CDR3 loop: CASSQYRETYEQYF. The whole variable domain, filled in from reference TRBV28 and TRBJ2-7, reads DVKVTQSSRYLVKRTGEKVFLECVQDMDHENMFWYRQDPGLGLRLIYFSYDVKMKEKGDIPEGYSVSREKKERFSLILESASTNQTSMYLCASSQYRETYEQYFGPGTRLTVT.

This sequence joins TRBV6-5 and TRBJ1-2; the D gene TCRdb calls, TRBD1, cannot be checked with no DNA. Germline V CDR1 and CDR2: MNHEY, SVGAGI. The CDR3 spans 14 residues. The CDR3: CASSYSGTGSGYTF.

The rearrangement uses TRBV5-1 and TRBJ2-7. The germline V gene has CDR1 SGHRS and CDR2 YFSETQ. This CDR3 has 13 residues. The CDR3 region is CASRFAGEGEQYF.

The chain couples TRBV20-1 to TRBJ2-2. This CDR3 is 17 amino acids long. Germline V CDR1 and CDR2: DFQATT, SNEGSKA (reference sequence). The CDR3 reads CSARVGILSANTGELFF.

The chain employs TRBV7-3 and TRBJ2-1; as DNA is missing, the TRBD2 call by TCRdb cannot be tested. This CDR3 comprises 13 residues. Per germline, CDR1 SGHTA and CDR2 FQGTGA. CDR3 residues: CASGHQNAGEQFF. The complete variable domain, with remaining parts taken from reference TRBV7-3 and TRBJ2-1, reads GAGVSQTPSNKVTEKGKYVELRCDPISGHTALYWYRQSLGQGPEFLIYFQGTGAADDSGLPNDRFFAVRPEGSVSTLKIQRTERGDSAVYLCASGHQNAGEQFFGPGTRLTVL.

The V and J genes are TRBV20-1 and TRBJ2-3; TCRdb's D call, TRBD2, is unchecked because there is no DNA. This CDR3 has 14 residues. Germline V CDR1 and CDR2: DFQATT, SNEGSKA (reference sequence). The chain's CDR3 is CSGPLAGIADTQYF.

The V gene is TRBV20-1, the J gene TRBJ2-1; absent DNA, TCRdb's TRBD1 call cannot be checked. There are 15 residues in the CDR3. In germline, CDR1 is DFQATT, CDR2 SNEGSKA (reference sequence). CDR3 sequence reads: CSASSDPGGYNEQFF.

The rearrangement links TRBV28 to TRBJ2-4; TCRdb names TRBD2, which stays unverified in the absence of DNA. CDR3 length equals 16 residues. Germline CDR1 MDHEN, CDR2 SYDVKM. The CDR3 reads CASSSRDSGRLAGGHF. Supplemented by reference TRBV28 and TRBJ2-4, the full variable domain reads DVKVTQSSRYLVKRTGEKVFLECVQDMDHENMFWYRQDPGLGLRLIYFSYDVKMKEKGDIPEGYSVSREKKERFSLILESASTNQTSMYLCASSSRDSGRLAGGHFGAGTRLSVL.

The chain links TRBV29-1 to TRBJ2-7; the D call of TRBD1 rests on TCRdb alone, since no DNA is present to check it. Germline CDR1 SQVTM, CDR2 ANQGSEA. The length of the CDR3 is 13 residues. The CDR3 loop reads CSVGSGQGYEQYF.

CDR3 protein: CASSLAHVISYEQYF. The chain employs TRBV12-3 or TRBV12-4 and TRBJ2-7. CDR3 length: 15 residues.

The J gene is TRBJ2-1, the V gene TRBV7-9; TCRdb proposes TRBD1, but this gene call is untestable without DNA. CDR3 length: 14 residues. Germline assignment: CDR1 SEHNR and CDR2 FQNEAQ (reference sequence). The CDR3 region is CASTGTGGYNEQFF.